The present TCR beta chain was sequenced within a study of T-cell memory formation after mild COVID-19. From germline, CDR1 is MGHDK and CDR2 SYGVNS. Trimming took 1 base from V and 7 from J; bases not matched to a gene: 11. There are 16 residues in the CDR3. From the 5' RACE reads, TCRdb called clonotypes with MiXCR, one entry per CDR3 protein. The profile shows about 160,000 distinct CDR3 sequences, 25% to 40% of them singletons. The sequenced sample consisted of PBMCs or a T cell subset sorted from them (not recorded which). The chain couples TRBV25-1 to TRBJ2-5; 8 nucleotides line up with TRBD1. The clonotype was recovered from an adult woman who had mild COVID-19 (a few samples of this study predate the infection). Cell type and time point are not known. The CDR3 is CASSESRQGPEWTQYF. DNA of the CDR3: TGTGCCAGCAGTGAATCGAGACAGGGGCCAGAGTGGACCCAGTACTTC.